Below, one T cell receptor (beta chain) is given with its context. TCRdb passed the RACE reads through MiXCR, listing each CDR3 protein once. This sample has about 98,000 distinct CDR3 sequences; 10% to 12% occur once, and the top ten carry 3.1%. These data belong to a study of human T cells and chemical hapten exposure. The CDR3 runs 17 residues. The germline gives CDR1 MNHEY, CDR2 SMNVEV (reference sequence). Trimming removed 6 bases from V and 3 bases from J, with 24 bases in between. Documented time point: pre-sensitization, week 0. Treatment indicated: therapeutic diphenylcyclopropenone sensitization with weekly scalp DPC.

The sequences come from whole blood, collected in connection with sensitization to the hapten diphenylcyclopropenone (DPC). This receptor was identified in a woman in her sixties or seventies with alopecia areata. Some clones in this sample may be carry-over from other donors' samples. This chain links TRBV27 with TRBJ2-7, with D perhaps TRBD1 (8 bases). The chain's CDR3 is CASSDRNTGGLLYEQYF. CDR3 DNA sequence: TGTGCCAGCAGCGACCGCAACACAGGGGGACTACTCTACGAGCAGTACTTC.